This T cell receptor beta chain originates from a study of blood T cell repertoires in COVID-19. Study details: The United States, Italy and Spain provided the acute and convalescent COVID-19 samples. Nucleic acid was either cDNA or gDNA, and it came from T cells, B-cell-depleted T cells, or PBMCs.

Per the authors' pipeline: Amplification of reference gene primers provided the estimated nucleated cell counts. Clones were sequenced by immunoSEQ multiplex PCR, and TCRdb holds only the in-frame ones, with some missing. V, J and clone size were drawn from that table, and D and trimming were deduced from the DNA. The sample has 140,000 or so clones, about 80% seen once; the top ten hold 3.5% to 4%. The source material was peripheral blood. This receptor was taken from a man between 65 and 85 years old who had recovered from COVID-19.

The CDR3, as DNA: TGTGCCAGCACCCCGGACAGGGAGCAGTTCTTC. Translating gives CASTPDREQFF. This chain joins TRBV12-3 or TRBV12-4 and TRBJ2-1; the match to TRBD1 covers 7 bases. The V and J ends lost 7 bases and 10 bases, in that order; junction bases with no gene match: 4. This CDR3 has 11 residues.